This T cell receptor (beta chain) was retrieved from a study of blood T cell repertoires in COVID-19. About the research overall: Collection of acute and convalescent COVID-19 samples took place in the United States, Italy and Spain. PBMCs, B-cell-depleted T cells, or T cells were the source of the cDNA or gDNA that made up the material.

Authors' data handling: Amplified reference gene primers provided the basis for estimating nucleated cell counts. Libraries were prepared by immunoSEQ multiplex PCR; TCRdb keeps only in-frame clonotypes and omits some of them. V and J calls and clone size are as listed in that table; D and trimming were resolved from the DNA. The repertoire holds fewer than 250,000 clones, with approximately 86% as singletons. Germline V gene lookup returns CDR1 MNHNS and CDR2 SASEGT. The CDR3 contains 15 residues. The ends lost 7 bases at V and 4 bases at J; junction bases unmatched: 7. The sequencing input was peripheral blood. The sequence came from a man in his sixties with acute or convalescent COVID-19. The chain uses TRBV6-1 and TRBJ1-6; 7 bases align to TRBD1. The CDR3 bases are TGTGCCAGCACCCCCTCGGGACAGTATAATTCACCCCTCCACTTT. It codes for CASTPSGQYNSPLHF.